This passage covers 10 T cell receptor beta chains from one sample sequenced in a study of blood T cell repertoires in COVID-19. TCRdb's copy holds only in-frame clones and misses some; the assay was immunoSEQ multiplex PCR. The table includes about 120,000 clones, roughly 80% detected once. The sample consisted of peripheral blood. These receptor sequences come from a man in his sixties with acute or convalescent COVID-19.

This chain uses TRBV6-6 with TRBJ2-3; 7 bases map to TRBD2. The CDR3 loop spans 15 amino acids. V shed 8 bases and J 3 bases; nucleotides not matched to a gene: 11. Germline V gene sequence: CDR1 MNHNY, CDR2 SVGAGI (reference sequence). The CDR3 sequence: CASRNGGLWTDTQYF. The CDR3 nucleotides read TGTGCCAGCCGCAACGGGGGGTTATGGACAGATACGCAGTATTTT.

The chain uses TRBV5-1 and TRBJ2-3, with 11 bases matching TRBD2. The germline gives CDR1 SGHRS, CDR2 YFSETQ. The CDR3 runs to 14 residues. V shed 7 bases and J 4 bases; nucleotides not matched to a gene: 5. CDR3 DNA sequence: TGCGCCAGCGGTAGCGGGGGGGTAGCAGATACGCAGTATTTT. It yields the protein CASGSGGVADTQYF.

This clone appeared a few times. This chain connects TRBV10-3 to TRBJ1-1; no clear D. V dropped 4 bases and J dropped 6 bases, with 9 bases sitting between them. This CDR3 spans 12 amino acids. Germline assignment: CDR1 ENHRY and CDR2 SYGVKD. The CDR3 DNA sequence: TGTGCCATCAGTGCCACGGAGGCTGAAGCTTTCTTT. Translated: CAISATEAEAFF.

V is TRBV29-1 and J is TRBJ2-7; TRBD2 agrees at 11 bases. V trimming: 3 bases; J trimming: 3 bases; junction bases outside the gene matches: 7. This CDR3 comprises 15 residues. The germline gives CDR1 SQVTM, CDR2 ANQGSEA. This CDR3 is CSVDGGTSGGYEQYF. CDR3 DNA sequence: TGCAGCGTTGACGGGGGGACTAGCGGAGGCTACGAGCAGTACTTC.

This chain connects TRBV7-2 to TRBJ2-2, with 11 bases fitting TRBD2. This CDR3 spans 15 amino acids. V lost 4 bases and J lost 7; bases outside the gene matches: 5. The germline V gene has CDR1 SGHTA and CDR2 FQGNSA. This chain's CDR3 is CASSWTSGSGGELFF. CDR3 coding DNA: TGTGCCAGCAGCTGGACTAGCGGGTCTGGCGGGGAGCTGTTTTTT.

This chain uses TRBV29-1 with TRBJ1-1, with D maybe TRBD1 (5 bases). This CDR3 spans 13 amino acids. The germline CDR1 and CDR2 sequences are SQVTM and ANQGSEA. V was trimmed by 7 bases and J by 2 bases, leaving 14 bases between them. The CDR3 DNA follows: TGCAGCGGACGCCGGGGGTCAAACACTGAAGCTTTCTTT. This sequence encodes CSGRRGSNTEAFF.

The chain has TRBV9 and TRBJ2-2, with a possible D match to TRBD2 (6 bases). Germline V gene sequence: CDR1 SGDLS, CDR2 YYNGEE. This CDR3 spans 15 amino acids. V lost 4 bases to trimming and J lost 3 bases, with 13 bases between them. The CDR3 protein is CASSPVGGYTGELFF. DNA of the CDR3: TGTGCCAGCAGCCCCGTGGGGGGTTACACCGGGGAGCTGTTTTTT.

This chain links TRBV25-1 with TRBJ2-1; TRBD2 matches 10 bases. The germline V gene encodes CDR1 MGHDK and CDR2 SYGVNS. CDR3 size: 16 residues. V was pared by 5 bases and J by 0 bases, with 4 bases of the junction left unmatched. This chain's CDR3 is CASSPSGSTSYNEQFF. The CDR3, as DNA: TGTGCCAGCAGTCCTAGCGGGAGCACCTCCTACAATGAGCAGTTCTTC.

This chain uses TRBV12-3 or TRBV12-4 with TRBJ1-2; D unclear. Trimming took 6 bases from V and 5 from J, leaving 7 bases between them. This CDR3 has 11 residues. The DNA for the CDR3 is TGTGCCAGCAGCGTGAGTTATGGCTACACCTTC. Translating it yields CASSVSYGYTF.

The chain combines TRBV27 with TRBJ1-6; D gene uncertain. The germline CDR1 and CDR2 sequences are MNHEY and SMNVEV (reference sequence). The V gene lost 3 bases and the J gene lost 10 bases, with 16 bases spanning the gap. The CDR3 contains 15 residues. The CDR3 protein is CASSFLREGGSPLHF. Written as DNA, the CDR3 is TGTGCCAGCAGTTTTCTCCGGGAGGGTGGCTCACCCCTCCACTTT.